The clone carrying this TCR beta chain has at least ten counts. Patients were aged 18 to 65, had disease duration under 2 months, and had newly diagnosed hyperthyroidism. J was trimmed by 9 bases and V by 1 base; bases with no gene match: 9. There are 16 residues in the CDR3. From germline, CDR1 is SGHTA and CDR2 FQGNSA. This record comes from a study of T cells in Graves' hyperthyroidism and ophthalmopathy. It was RNA transcripts that yielded the amplified TCR beta CDR3 regions. In the first-round RT-PCR of the TCR CDR3, the HTBI primer set was used. TCRdb re-called the multiplex PCR reads with MiXCR, one entry per CDR3 protein. The sample holds 370,000 or so distinct CDR3 sequences, 25% seen once.

The specimen sequenced was blood. This TCR was recovered from a man over 45 with Graves' hyperthyroidism. V and J are TRBV7-2 and TRBJ2-1, with 10 bases identical to TRBD2. The CDR3 DNA reads as TGTGCCAGCAGCTTAGGTCGAGCGGGAGGGCTTAGTGAGCAGTTCTTC. Its protein is CASSLGRAGGLSEQFF.